This T cell receptor beta chain was documented in a study of OX40 agonist ivuxolimab in advanced cancers. Study background: Patients received ivuxolimab, an intravenous treatment, every 2 weeks at 0.01 to 10 mg/kg.

CDR3 length equals 15 residues. The V end lost 3 bases, the J end lost 7 bases, and 19 bases lay between the germline ends. Germline loops: CDR1 SQVTM, CDR2 ANQGSEA. This clone was recorded only once. Autoimmune disease history or systemic immunosuppression excluded patients. The assay was immunoSEQ multiplex PCR, and TCRdb's table has in-frame clones only and misses some. The sample holds more than 65,000 clones, 90% seen once. The material was CD4+ or CD8+ T cells sorted from blood, obtained in a trial of the OX40 agonist ivuxolimab. This TCR was sampled from an adult with an advanced solid tumor such as melanoma, head and neck, liver or kidney cancer. The J gene is TRBJ2-1, the V gene TRBV29-1; possibly TRBD1 for D (5 bases). The CDR3 region has the DNA TGCAGCGTTGAGTTTTCCGGCCAGGGCCTTAATGAGCAGTTCTTC. Protein sequence: CSVEFSGQGLNEQFF.